This entry lists 11 T cell receptor beta chains sequenced from one sample in a study of tumor and adjacent non-tumor tissue in lung cancer. The template was RNA from unsorted bulk tissue. TCRbeta libraries were built with three rounds of nested PCR, modified from ARM-PCR. TCRdb reprocessed the multiplex PCR reads via MiXCR and lists one record per CDR3 protein. The data hold around 120,000 distinct CDR3 sequences, with approximately 66% observed a single time. Source material: lung tumor tissue. The receptors shown here come from a man aged 25-45 years with non-small cell lung cancer.

This clonotype appeared once. The rearrangement joins TRBV4-3 to TRBJ1-2; D perhaps matches TRBD1 (5 bases). The CDR3 has 15 residues. V gave up 3 bases and J gave up 8 bases, with 19 bases separating them. Germline CDR1 and CDR2: LGHNA and YSLEER. Written as DNA, the CDR3 is TGCGCCAGCAGCCATTATAGGGGTGTTCTCTACGGCTACACCTTC. Protein product: CASSHYRGVLYGYTF.

Notes on this clonotype: The CDR3 does not end in the conserved phenylalanine or tryptophan, so this is likely a read error. V usage is TRBV7-8 and J usage is TRBJ2-7; 7 nucleotides line up with TRBD1. Germline lookup yields CDR1 SGHVS and CDR2 FQNEAQ. There are 13 residues in the CDR3. Losses at the gene ends were 2 bases for V and 5 bases for J; bases not matched to a gene: 3. CDR3 sequence: CASSLSGGDEQYY. The CDR3 coding sequence is TGTGCCAGCAGCTTATCAGGGGGAGACGAGCAGTACTAC.

Note on this clonotype: At one of its ends the junction is not consistent with the germline gene, which may arise from a read error. The gene calls are TRBV2 and TRBJ2-1; no definite D call. Germline V gives CDR1 SNHLY, CDR2 FYNNEI. The CDR3 runs to 15 residues. CDR3 sequence reads: CANSDKSASYNEQFF. CDR3 in DNA: TGTGCCAACAGTGACAAGTCGGCCTCCTACAATGAGCAGTTCTTC.

Details on this clonotype: With a much larger clone just one base away, this may be a read error. The conserved phenylalanine or tryptophan normally closing the CDR3 is absent here, so this likely arose from a read error. The CDR3 bases are TGCAGCGTTGGAAGGGGACTTAGCCCCAACGAGCAGTACATC. It yields the protein CSVGRGLSPNEQYI. The chain uses TRBV29-1 and TRBJ2-7, with TRBD2 as a possible D gene (6 bases). CDR3 size: 14 residues. The V gene lost 4 bases and the J gene lost 5 bases, with 18 bases spanning the gap. In germline, CDR1 is SQVTM, CDR2 ANQGSEA.

Points on this clonotype: This may arise from a read error, as a much more abundant clone is one base away. The chain combines TRBV20-1 with TRBJ2-2, with D perhaps TRBD1 or TRBD2 (5 bases each). The CDR3 spans 16 residues. Germline loops: CDR1 DFQATT, CDR2 SNEGSKA (reference sequence). The DNA for the CDR3 is TGCAGTGCTAGAGACCCCTCCGTAGAGGACACCGGGGAGCTGCTTTTT. The encoded protein is CSARDPSVEDTGELLF.

The sample holds many counts of this clonotype. The chain couples TRBV6-6 to TRBJ1-1, with TRBD1 as a possible D gene (6 bases). The V end was cut by 11 bases, the J end by 1 base, with 11 bases between. Germline V CDR1 and CDR2: MNHNY, SVGAGI (reference sequence). The CDR3 is made up of 12 amino acids. CDR3 sequence: CAGGQRNTEAFF. Written as DNA, the CDR3 is TGTGCCGGGGGGCAGCGGAACACTGAAGCTTTCTTT.

This clonotype was observed at least ten times. The gene calls are TRBV4-1 and TRBJ2-3, with D uncertain. With 0 bases removed from V and 2 bases from J, the gap between germline ends came to 6 bases. This CDR3 has 14 amino acids. CDR1 and CDR2 (germline): MGHRA, YSYEKL. DNA for the CDR3: TGCGCCAGCAGCCAAGACATAAACACAGATACGCAGTATTTT. Translated, it gives CASSQDINTDTQYF.

The chain uses TRBV11-1 and TRBJ1-1; D ambiguous. Between the trimmed V and J ends, which lost 6 bases and 1 base, there was a span of 9 bases. The germline gives CDR1 SGHAT, CDR2 FQDESV (reference sequence). There are 13 residues in the CDR3. CDR3: CASSFDKNTEAFF. The CDR3 DNA follows: TGTGCCAGCAGTTTCGACAAGAACACTGAAGCTTTCTTT.

Turning to this clonotype: Its ends do not fully match the called genes, so a read error is possible. J is TRBJ1-6 and V is TRBV4-3; D is ambiguous. This CDR3 spans 14 amino acids. CDR1 LGHNA and CDR2 YSLEER come from the germline V gene. CDR3 amino acids: CVSSQEFRNSLLHF. The CDR3, as DNA: TGCGTCAGCAGCCAAGAATTTAGAAATTCACTCCTCCACTTT.

Turning to this clonotype: Its ends do not fully match the called genes, so a read error is possible. The rearrangement uses TRBV6-5 and TRBJ1-2; D may be TRBD1 (5 bases). The germline CDR1 and CDR2 sequences are MNHEY and SVGAGI. The CDR3 length is 16 residues. The DNA for the CDR3 is TGTGTCAGCAGTTACTCAGCATGGGACTCACCGGGTGGCTACACCTTC. Protein product: CVSSYSAWDSPGGYTF.

Notes on this clonotype: Relative to the germline gene, one junction end is altered; a read error may explain this. The chain is built from TRBV20-1 and TRBJ2-3; TRBD2 might be the D (6 bases). This CDR3 region has 14 residues. Per germline, CDR1 DFQATT and CDR2 SNEGSKA (reference sequence). CDR3 residues: CSTSPFGRTDTQYF. The DNA of the CDR3 is TGCAGTACTAGCCCTTTTGGACGCACAGATACGCAGTATTTT.